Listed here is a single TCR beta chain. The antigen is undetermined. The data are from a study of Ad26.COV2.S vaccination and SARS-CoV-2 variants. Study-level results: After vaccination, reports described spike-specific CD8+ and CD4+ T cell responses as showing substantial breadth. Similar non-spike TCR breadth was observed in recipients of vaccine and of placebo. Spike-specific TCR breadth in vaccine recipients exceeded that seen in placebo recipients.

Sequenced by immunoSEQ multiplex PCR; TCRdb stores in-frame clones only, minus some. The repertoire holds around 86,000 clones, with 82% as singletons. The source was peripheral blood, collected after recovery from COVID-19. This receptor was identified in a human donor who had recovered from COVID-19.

The CDR3 reads CATGDRGAANTEAFF. The CDR3 DNA is TGTGCCACCGGCGACAGAGGCGCGGCGAACACTGAAGCTTTCTTT. The rearrangement links TRBV19 to TRBJ1-1; possibly TRBD1 for D (5 bases). The germline gives CDR1 LNHDA, CDR2 SQIVND (reference sequence). The V gene lost 10 bases and the J gene lost 1 base, with 19 bases spanning the gap. The CDR3 sequence is 15 residues long.